This T cell receptor (beta chain) appears in the sequencing data of a study of monozygotic twins with cystic fibrosis. The wider study: Approximately 2.8 micrograms of fragmented DNA underwent about 16 PCR cycles for library preparation.

The V and J ends lost 2 bases and 4 bases respectively, with 12 bases between them. Germline V gene lookup returns CDR1 LNHDA and CDR2 SQIVND (reference sequence). The CDR3 covers 15 residues. Libraries were prepared by immunoSEQ multiplex PCR; TCRdb keeps only in-frame clonotypes and omits some of them. The sample has roughly 25,000 clones; about 96% are singletons. The source of this sequence is a girl aged 2-10 years with cystic fibrosis. The V and J genes are TRBV19 and TRBJ1-5; maybe TRBD1 (5 bases). Sequencing used blood. The DNA for the CDR3 is TGTGCCAGTAGTATACTTGGTGGGGGTAATCAGCCCCAGCATTTT. This translates into CASSILGGGNQPQHF.